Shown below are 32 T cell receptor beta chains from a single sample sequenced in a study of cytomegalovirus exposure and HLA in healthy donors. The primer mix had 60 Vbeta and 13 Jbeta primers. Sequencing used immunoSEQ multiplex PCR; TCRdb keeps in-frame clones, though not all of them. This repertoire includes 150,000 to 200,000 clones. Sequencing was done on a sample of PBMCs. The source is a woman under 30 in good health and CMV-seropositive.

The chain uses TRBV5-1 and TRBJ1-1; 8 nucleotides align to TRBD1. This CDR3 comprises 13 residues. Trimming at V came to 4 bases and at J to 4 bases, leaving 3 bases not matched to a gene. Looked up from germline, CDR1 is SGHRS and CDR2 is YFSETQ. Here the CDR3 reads CASSTGQGTEAFF. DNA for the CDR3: TGCGCCAGCAGCACAGGACAGGGCACTGAAGCTTTCTTT.

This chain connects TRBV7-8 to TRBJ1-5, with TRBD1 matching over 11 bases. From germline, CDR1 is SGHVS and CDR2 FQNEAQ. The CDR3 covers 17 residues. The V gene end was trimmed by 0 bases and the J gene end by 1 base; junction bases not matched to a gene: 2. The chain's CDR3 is CASSLARTGGSNQPQHF. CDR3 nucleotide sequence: TGTGCCAGCAGCTTAGCCCGGACAGGGGGCAGCAATCAGCCCCAGCATTTT.

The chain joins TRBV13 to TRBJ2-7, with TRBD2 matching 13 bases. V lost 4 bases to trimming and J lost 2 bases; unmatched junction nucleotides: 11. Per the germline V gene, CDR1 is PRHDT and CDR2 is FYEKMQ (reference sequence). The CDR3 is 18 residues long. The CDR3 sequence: CASSSASAGTSGTYEQYF. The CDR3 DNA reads TGTGCCAGCAGCTCCGCCTCCGCCGGGACTAGCGGGACCTACGAGCAGTACTTC.

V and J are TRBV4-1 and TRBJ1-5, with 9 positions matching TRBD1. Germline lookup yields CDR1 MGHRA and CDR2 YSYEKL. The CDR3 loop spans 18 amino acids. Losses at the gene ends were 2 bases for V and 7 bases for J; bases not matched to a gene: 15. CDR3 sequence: CASSQRGTGPTSPQPQHF. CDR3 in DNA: TGCGCCAGCAGCCAAAGGGGGACAGGGCCTACTTCGCCCCAGCCCCAGCATTTT.

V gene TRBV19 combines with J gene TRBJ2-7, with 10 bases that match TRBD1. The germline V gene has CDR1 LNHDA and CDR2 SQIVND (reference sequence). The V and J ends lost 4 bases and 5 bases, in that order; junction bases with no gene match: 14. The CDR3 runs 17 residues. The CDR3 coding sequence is TGTGCCAGTAGTACCCCGGGACAGGGGATGAAAGGAAACGAGCAGTACTTC. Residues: CASSTPGQGMKGNEQYF.

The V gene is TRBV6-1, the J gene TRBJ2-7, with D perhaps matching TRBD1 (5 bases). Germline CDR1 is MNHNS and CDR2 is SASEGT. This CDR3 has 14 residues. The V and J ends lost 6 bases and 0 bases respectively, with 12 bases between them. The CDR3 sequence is CASSAGDSSYEQYF. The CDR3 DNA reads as TGTGCCAGCAGCGCCGGTGACAGCTCCTACGAGCAGTACTTC.

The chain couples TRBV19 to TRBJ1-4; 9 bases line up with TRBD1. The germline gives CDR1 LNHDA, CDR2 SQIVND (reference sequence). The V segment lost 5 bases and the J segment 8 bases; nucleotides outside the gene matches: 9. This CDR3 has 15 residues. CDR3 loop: CASSQTGGLVEKLFF. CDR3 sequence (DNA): TGTGCCAGTAGTCAGACAGGGGGTTTGGTGGAAAAACTGTTTTTT.

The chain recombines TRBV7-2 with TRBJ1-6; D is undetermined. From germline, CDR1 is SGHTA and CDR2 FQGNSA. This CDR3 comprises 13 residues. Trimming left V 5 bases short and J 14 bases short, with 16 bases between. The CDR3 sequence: CASSPTYGETLHF. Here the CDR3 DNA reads TGTGCCAGCAGCCCCACCTACGGGGAAACCCTCCACTTT.

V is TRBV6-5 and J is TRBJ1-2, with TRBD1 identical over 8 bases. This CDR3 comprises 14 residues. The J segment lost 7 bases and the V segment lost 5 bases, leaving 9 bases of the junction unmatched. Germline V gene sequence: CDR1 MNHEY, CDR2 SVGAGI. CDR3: CASSIGQGVAGYTF. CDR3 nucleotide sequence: TGTGCCAGCAGTATTGGACAGGGAGTGGCTGGCTACACCTTC.

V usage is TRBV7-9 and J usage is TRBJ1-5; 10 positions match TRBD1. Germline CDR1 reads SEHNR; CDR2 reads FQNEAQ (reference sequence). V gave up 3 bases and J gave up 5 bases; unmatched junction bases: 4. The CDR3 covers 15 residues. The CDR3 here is CASSLGTGVDQPQHF. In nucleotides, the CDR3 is TGTGCCAGCAGCTTGGGGACAGGGGTGGATCAGCCCCAGCATTTT. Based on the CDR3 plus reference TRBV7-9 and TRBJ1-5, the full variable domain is DTGVSQNPRHKITKRGQNVTFRCDPISEHNRLYWYRQTLGQGPEFLTYFQNEAQLEKSRLLSDRFSAERPKGSFSTLEIQRTEQGDSAMYLCASSLGTGVDQPQHFGDGTRLSIL.

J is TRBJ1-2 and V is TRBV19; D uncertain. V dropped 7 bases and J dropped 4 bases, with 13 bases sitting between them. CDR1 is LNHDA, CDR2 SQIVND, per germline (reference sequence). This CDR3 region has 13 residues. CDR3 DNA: TGTGCCAGTACCCTCTCGGGGATCTATGGCTACACCTTC. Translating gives CASTLSGIYGYTF.

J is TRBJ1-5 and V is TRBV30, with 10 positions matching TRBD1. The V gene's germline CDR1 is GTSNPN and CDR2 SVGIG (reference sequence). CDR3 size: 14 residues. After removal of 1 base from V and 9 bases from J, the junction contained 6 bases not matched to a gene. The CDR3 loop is CAWSAGQGEGPQHF. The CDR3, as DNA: TGTGCCTGGAGTGCAGGACAGGGGGAAGGGCCCCAGCATTTT.

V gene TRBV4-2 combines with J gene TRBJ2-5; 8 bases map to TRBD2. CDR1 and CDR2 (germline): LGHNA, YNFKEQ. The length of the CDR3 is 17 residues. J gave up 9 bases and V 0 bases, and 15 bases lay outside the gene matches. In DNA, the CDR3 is TGTGCCAGCAGCCAAGATGACCTCTCAGCGGGGGACGGGCCCCAGTACTTC. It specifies CASSQDDLSAGDGPQYF.

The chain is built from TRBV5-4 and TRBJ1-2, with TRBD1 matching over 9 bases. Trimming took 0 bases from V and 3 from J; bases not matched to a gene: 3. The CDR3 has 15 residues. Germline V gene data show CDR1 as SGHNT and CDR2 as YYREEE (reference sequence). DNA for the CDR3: TGTGCCAGCAGCTTGGCCGGGACAGGGTACTATGGCTACACCTTC. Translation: CASSLAGTGYYGYTF.

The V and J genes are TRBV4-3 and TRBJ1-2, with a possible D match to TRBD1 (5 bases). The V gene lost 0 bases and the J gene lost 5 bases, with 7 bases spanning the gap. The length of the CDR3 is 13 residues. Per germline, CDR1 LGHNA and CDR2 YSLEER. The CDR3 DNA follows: TGCGCCAGCAGCCAAGAAGGGGTGTATGGCTACACCTTC. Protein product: CASSQEGVYGYTF.

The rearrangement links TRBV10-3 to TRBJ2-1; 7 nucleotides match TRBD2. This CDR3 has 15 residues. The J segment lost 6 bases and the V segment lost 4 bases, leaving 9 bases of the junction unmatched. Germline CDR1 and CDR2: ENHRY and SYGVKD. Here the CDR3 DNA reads TGTGCCATCAGTGCTAGGACTAGATCTTCCAATGAGCAGTTCTTC. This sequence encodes CAISARTRSSNEQFF.

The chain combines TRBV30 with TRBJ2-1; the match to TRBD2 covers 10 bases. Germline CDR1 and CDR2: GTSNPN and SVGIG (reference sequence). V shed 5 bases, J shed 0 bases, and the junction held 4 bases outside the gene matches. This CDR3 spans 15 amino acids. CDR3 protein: CAWGPSGSSYNEQFF. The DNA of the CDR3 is TGTGCCTGGGGTCCTAGCGGGAGCTCCTACAATGAGCAGTTCTTC.

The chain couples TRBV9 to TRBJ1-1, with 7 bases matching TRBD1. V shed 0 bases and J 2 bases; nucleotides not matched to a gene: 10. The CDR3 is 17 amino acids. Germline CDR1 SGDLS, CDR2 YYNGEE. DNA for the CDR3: TGTGCCAGCAGCGTAGAGGGGGGTAGGGGGCGCAACACTGAAGCTTTCTTT. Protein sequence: CASSVEGGRGRNTEAFF.

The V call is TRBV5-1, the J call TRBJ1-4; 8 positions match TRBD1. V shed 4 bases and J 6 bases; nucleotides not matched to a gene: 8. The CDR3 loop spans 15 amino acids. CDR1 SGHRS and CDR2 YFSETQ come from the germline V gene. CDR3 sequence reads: CASSAMTGVDEKLFF. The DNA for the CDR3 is TGCGCCAGCAGCGCAATGACAGGGGTGGATGAAAAACTGTTTTTT.

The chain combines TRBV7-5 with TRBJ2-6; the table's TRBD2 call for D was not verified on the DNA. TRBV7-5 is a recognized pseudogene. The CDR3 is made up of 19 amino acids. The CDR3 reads CVRSSQRLAGEGGANVLTF. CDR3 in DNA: TGTGTCAGAAGCTCCCAAAGACTAGCGGGAGAAGGTGGGGCCAACGTCCTGACTTTC.

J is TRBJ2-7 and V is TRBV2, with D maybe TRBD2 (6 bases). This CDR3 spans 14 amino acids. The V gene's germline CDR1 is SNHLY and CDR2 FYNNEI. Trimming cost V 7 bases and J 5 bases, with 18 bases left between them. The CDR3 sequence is CASTKEGGPHEQYF. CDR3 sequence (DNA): TGTGCCAGCACGAAGGAAGGAGGGCCGCACGAGCAGTACTTC.

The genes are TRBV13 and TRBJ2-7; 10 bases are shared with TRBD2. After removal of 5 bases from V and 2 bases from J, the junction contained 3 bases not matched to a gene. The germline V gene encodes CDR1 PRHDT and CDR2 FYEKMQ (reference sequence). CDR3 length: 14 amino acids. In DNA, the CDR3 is TGTGCCAGCAGCCGCGGGACTAGCGCCTACGAGCAGTACTTC. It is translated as CASSRGTSAYEQYF.

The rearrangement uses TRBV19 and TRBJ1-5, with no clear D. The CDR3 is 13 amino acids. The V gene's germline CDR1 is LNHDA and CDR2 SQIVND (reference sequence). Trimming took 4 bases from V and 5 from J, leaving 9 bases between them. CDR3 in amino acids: CASSTGFYQPQHF. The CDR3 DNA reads TGTGCCAGTAGTACGGGTTTCTATCAGCCCCAGCATTTT.

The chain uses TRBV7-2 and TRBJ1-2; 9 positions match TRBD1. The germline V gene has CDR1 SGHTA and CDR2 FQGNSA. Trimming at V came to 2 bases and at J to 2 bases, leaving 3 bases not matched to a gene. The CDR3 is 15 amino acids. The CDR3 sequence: CASSLNRGHNYGYTF. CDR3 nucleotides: TGTGCCAGCAGCTTAAACAGGGGGCACAACTATGGCTACACCTTC.

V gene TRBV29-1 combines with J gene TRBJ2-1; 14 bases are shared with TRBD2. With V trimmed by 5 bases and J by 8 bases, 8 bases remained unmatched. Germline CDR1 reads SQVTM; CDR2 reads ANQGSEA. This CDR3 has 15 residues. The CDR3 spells CSVCGTSGSFDEQFF. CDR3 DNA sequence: TGCAGCGTTTGTGGGACTAGCGGGAGTTTTGATGAGCAGTTCTTC.

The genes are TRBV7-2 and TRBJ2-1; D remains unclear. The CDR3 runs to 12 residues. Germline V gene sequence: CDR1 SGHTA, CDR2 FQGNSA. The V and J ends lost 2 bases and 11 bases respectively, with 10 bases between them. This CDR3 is CASSLSGPQQFF. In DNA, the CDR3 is TGTGCCAGCAGCTTATCCGGTCCTCAGCAGTTCTTC. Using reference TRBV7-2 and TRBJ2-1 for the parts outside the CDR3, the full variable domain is GAGVSQSPSNKVTEKGKDVELRCDPISGHTALYWYRQSLGQGLEFLIYFQGNSAPDKSGLPSDRFSAERTGGSVSTLTIQRTQQEDSAVYLCASSLSGPQQFFGPGTRLTVL.

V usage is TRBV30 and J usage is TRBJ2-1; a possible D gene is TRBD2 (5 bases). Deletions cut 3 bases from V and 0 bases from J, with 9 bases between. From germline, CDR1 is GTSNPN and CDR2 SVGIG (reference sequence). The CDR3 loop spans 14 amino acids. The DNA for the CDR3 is TGTGCCTGGAGGCCTAGCAGCTCCTACAATGAGCAGTTCTTC. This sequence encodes CAWRPSSSYNEQFF. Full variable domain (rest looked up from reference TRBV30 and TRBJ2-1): SQTIHQWPATLVQPVGSPLSLECTVEGTSNPNLYWYRQAAGRGLQLLFYSVGIGQISSEVPQNLSASRPQDRQFILSSKKLLLSDSGFYLCAWRPSSSYNEQFFGPGTRLTVL.

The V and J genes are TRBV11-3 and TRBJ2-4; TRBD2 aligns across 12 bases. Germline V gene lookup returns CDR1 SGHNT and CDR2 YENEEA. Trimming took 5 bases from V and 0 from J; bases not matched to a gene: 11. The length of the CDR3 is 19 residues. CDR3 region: CASSNRILAGGEAKNIQYF. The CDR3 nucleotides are TGTGCCAGCAGCAATAGAATACTAGCGGGGGGTGAAGCCAAAAACATTCAGTACTTC.

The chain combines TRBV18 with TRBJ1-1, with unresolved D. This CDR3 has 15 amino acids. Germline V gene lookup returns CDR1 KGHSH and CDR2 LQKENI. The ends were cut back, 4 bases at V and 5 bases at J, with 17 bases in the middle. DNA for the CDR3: TGTGCCAGCTCACGACTATCCGACCCGGGGACTGAAGCTTTCTTT. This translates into CASSRLSDPGTEAFF.

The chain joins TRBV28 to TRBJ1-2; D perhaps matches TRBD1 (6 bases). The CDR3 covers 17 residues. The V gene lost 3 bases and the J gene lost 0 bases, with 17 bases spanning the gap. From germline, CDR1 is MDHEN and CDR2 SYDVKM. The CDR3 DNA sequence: TGTGCCAGCAGTTTCCTTCGGTCGACAGGAGCTAACTATGGCTACACCTTC. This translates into CASSFLRSTGANYGYTF.

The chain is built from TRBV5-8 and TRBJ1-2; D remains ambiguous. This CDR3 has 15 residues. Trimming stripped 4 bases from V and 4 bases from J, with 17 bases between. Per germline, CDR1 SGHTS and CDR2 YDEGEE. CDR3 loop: CASSTLGGGSYGYTF. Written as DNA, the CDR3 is TGTGCCAGCAGCACCCTCGGAGGTGGCTCCTATGGCTACACCTTC.

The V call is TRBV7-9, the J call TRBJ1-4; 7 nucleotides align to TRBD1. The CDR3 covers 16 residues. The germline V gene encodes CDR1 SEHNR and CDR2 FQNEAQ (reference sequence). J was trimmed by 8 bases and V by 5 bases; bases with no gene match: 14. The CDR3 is CASSPYDRAGREKLFF. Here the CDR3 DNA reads TGTGCCAGCAGCCCTTACGACAGGGCGGGGAGGGAAAAACTGTTTTTT.